Listed below are T cell receptor beta chains from one sample, sequenced in a study of blood T cell repertoires in COVID-19. Some clones are missing from TCRdb's copy, which holds only in-frame ones; the method was immunoSEQ multiplex PCR. The sample records 200,000 to 250,000 clones, around 84% being singletons. The sequenced sample consisted of peripheral blood. These TCRs come from a man aged 25-45 years with active or convalescent COVID-19. Each CDR3 is given with its conserved first and last residue. D genes are given only for firm matches. The size of a clone is reported for some rows only, either as once, few or many, or as a class for expanded clones.

j_gene	d_gene	len	abundance	v_gene	CDR3aa	CDR3nt
TRBJ1-5	.	15	.	TRBV5-5	CASSFQGHDNQPQHF	TGTGCCAGCAGCTTCCAGGGGCATGACAATCAGCCCCAGCATTTT
TRBJ1-2	.	13	.	TRBV6-5	CASSYSTNNGYTF	TGTGCCAGCAGTTACTCGACTAATAATGGCTACACCTTC
TRBJ1-3	.	14	.	TRBV14	CASSQDIGRDTIYF	TGTGCCAGCAGCCAAGATATCGGGAGAGACACCATATATTTT
TRBJ2-1	TRBD2	16	.	TRBV9	CASSVAGGGPYNEQFF	TGTGCCAGCAGCGTAGCTGGCGGGGGGCCCTACAATGAGCAGTTCTTC
TRBJ1-1	TRBD1	13	.	TRBV15	CATSHRGNTEAFF	TGTGCCACCAGCCACAGGGGGAACACTGAAGCTTTCTTT
TRBJ1-2	.	15	.	TRBV24-1	CATSPHREDGYGYTF	TGTGCCACCAGTCCCCACAGGGAAGACGGCTATGGCTACACCTTC
TRBJ2-5	.	16	few	TRBV11-2	CASSQEVSGKNETQYF	TGTGCCAGCAGCCAAGAGGTATCAGGGAAGAATGAGACCCAGTACTTC
TRBJ1-2	.	18	.	TRBV11-2	CASSSTNFSGGGVYGYTF	TGTGCCAGCAGCTCGACCAACTTTTCAGGTGGCGGGGTCTATGGCTACACCTTC
TRBJ1-2	.	14	.	TRBV19	CASSIVQGLKGYTF	TGTGCCAGTAGTATCGTACAGGGTCTGAAAGGCTACACCTTC
TRBJ2-3	.	13	.	TRBV7-8	CASSYTGRDTQYF	TGTGCCAGCAGCTACACAGGACGAGATACGCAGTATTTT
TRBJ1-6	TRBD1	14	.	TRBV6-6	CASRKGDSKNSLHF	TGTGCCAGCAGAAAGGGGGACAGCAAGAATTCCCTCCACTTT
TRBJ1-5	TRBD1	17	.	TRBV7-9	CASSLGTARYSNQPQHF	TGTGCCAGCAGCTTGGGGACAGCCCGGTATAGCAATCAGCCCCAGCATTTT
TRBJ1-1	TRBD1	20	.	TRBV28	CASSGLTGAPFPGANTEAFF	TGTGCCAGCAGTGGGCTCACAGGGGCCCCTTTTCCTGGGGCCAACACTGAAGCTTTCTTT
TRBJ2-7	TRBD2	14	.	TRBV19	CASSIIAGVYEQYF	TGTGCCAGTAGTATTATAGCGGGAGTCTACGAGCAGTACTTC
TRBJ1-1	TRBD1	15	.	TRBV19	CARGLQGAGGTEAFF	TGTGCCAGAGGACTACAGGGGGCCGGAGGCACTGAAGCTTTCTTT
TRBJ1-1	.	15	.	TRBV11-2	CASSQQDRRNTEAFF	TGTGCCAGCAGCCAACAGGACAGAAGGAACACTGAAGCTTTCTTT
TRBJ2-1	TRBD2	16	.	TRBV18	CASSRLPSGSFNEQFF	TGTGCCAGCTCACGGCTTCCTAGCGGGAGCTTCAATGAGCAGTTCTTC
TRBJ2-7	.	12	.	TRBV14	CASSQQGLEQYF	TGTGCCAGCAGCCAACAGGGATTGGAGCAGTACTTC
TRBJ1-5	.	16	.	TRBV6-6	CASSYTGGYSNQPQHF	TGTGCCAGCAGTTACACGGGCGGGTATAGCAATCAGCCCCAGCATTTT
TRBJ2-5	TRBD2	16	.	TRBV11-2	CASSSSGGLYQETQYF	TGTGCCAGCAGCTCAAGCGGGGGACTGTACCAAGAGACCCAGTACTTC
TRBJ2-7	.	16	.	TRBV7-9	CASSLVLLEISYEQYF	TGTGCCAGCAGCTTAGTCCTCCTCGAGATCTCCTACGAGCAGTACTTC
TRBJ2-1	TRBD1	15	.	TRBV2	CANRGTAQGDNEQFF	TGTGCCAACCGAGGGACCGCCCAGGGGGACAATGAGCAGTTCTTC
TRBJ1-1	.	15	.	TRBV18	CASSPLLSRNTEAFF	TGTGCCAGCTCACCACTTCTCTCCCGGAACACTGAAGCTTTCTTT
TRBJ2-1	TRBD2	16	once	TRBV4-2	CASSQGFTRGDNEQFF	TGTGCCAGCAGCCAAGGTTTTACGCGGGGGGACAATGAGCAGTTCTTC
TRBJ1-2	TRBD1	15	.	TRBV11-2	CASRLGYRGGYGYTF	TGTGCCAGCAGATTAGGGTACAGGGGAGGCTATGGCTACACCTTC
TRBJ2-7	.	16	.	TRBV5-1	CASSSPRAGESYEQYF	TGCGCCAGCAGCTCCCCTCGGGCCGGGGAGAGCTACGAGCAGTACTTC
TRBJ1-1	.	16	.	TRBV5-4	CASSPRVLGVNTEAFF	TGTGCCAGCAGCCCCCGAGTCTTAGGGGTGAACACTGAAGCTTTCTTT
TRBJ2-7	.	15	.	TRBV3-1/TRBV3-2	CASSQGVGSSYEQYF	TGTGCCAGCAGCCAAGGGGTGGGGAGCTCCTACGAGCAGTACTTC
TRBJ1-5	TRBD1	14	.	TRBV5-4	CASSPDRAGQPQHF	TGTGCCAGCAGCCCCGACAGGGCCGGCCAGCCCCAGCATTTT
TRBJ1-1	.	14	.	TRBV30	CAWTKTISNTEAFF	TGTGCCTGGACCAAAACTATATCTAACACTGAAGCTTTCTTT
TRBJ1-4	TRBD1	13	.	TRBV30	CAGRTGINEKLFF	TGTGCCGGCAGGACAGGGATTAATGAAAAACTGTTTTTT
TRBJ2-3	.	14	.	TRBV4-1	CASSQITGTPPPYF	TGCGCCAGCAGCCAGATAACCGGGACTCCTCCCCCGTATTTT
TRBJ2-3	.	11	.	TRBV30	CAAGIADTQYF	TGTGCCGCCGGGATCGCAGATACGCAGTATTTT
TRBJ1-1	TRBD1	16	once	TRBV6-4	CASSDPPNRGNTEAFF	TGTGCCAGCAGTGATCCCCCGAACAGGGGGAACACTGAAGCTTTCTTT
TRBJ1-2	.	16	.	TRBV18	CASSLSAPGFLYGYTF	TGTGCCAGCTCACTCTCCGCCCCAGGGTTCCTCTATGGCTACACCTTC
TRBJ1-1	TRBD1	13	.	TRBV6-2/TRBV6-3	CASSIQGDTEAFF	TGTGCCAGCAGTATACAGGGGGATACTGAAGCTTTCTTT
TRBJ2-2	TRBD1	15	.	TRBV6-5	CASSRGTGDTGELFF	TGTGCCAGCTCCCGTGGGACAGGGGACACCGGGGAGCTGTTTTTT
TRBJ2-7	TRBD1	15	.	TRBV7-2	CASSLASGGADEQYF	TGTGCCAGCAGCTTAGCGTCAGGGGGCGCGGACGAGCAGTACTTC
TRBJ2-1	TRBD2	15	.	TRBV6-6	CASVQGGGASNEQFF	TGTGCCAGCGTGCAGGGCGGGGGGGCTTCCAATGAGCAGTTCTTC